The present T cell receptor (beta chain) was sequenced within a study of Ad26.COV2.S vaccination and SARS-CoV-2 variants. In the study overall: Donor was assigned to the Ad26.COV2.S arm of trial COV1001. Recipients of Ad26.COV2.S got it intramuscularly, once or twice 56 days apart. Study conclusions and caveats: The placebo group had lower spike-specific TCR breadth than the vaccine recipients did.

Points on this clone: Its antigen is not identified.

The protocol was immunoSEQ multiplex PCR, while the TCRdb copy is restricted to in-frame clones and leaves out a portion. The sample carries around 310,000 clones, roughly nine tenths recorded once. The V gene lost 0 bases and the J gene lost 10 bases, with 13 bases spanning the gap. The CDR3 runs to 13 residues. The germline V gene encodes CDR1 SGHDT and CDR2 YYEEEE. Regarding treatment: approximately 18 received Ad26.COV2.S at low or high dose, single or two shots; five or six received placebo; per-sample allocation not given. Samples analyzed were those drawn on day 63 after the first vaccine or placebo injection. An adult of 18-55 years in Boston served as donor.

V is TRBV5-6 and J is TRBJ1-1; the D gene is possibly TRBD1 (5 bases). The receptor was derived from a person aged 18-65 years who received the Ad26.COV2.S COVID-19 vaccine or a placebo. The source material was peripheral blood, sampled in a trial of Ad26.COV2.S vaccine versus placebo. In DNA, the CDR3 is TGTGCCAGCAGCTTGGGGTCACAGGAAAGAGCTTTCTTT. Amino acid sequence: CASSLGSQERAFF.